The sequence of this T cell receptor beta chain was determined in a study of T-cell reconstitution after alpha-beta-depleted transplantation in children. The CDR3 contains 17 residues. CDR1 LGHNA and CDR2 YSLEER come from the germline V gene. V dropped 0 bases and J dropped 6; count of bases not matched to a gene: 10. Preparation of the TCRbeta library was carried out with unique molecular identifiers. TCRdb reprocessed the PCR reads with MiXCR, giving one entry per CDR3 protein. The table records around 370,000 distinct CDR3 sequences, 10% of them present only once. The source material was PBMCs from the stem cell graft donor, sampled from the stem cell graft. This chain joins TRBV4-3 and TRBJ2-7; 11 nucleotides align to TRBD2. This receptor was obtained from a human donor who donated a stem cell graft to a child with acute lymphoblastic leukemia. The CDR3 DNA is TGCGCCAGCAGCCAAGATTACGGTAGCGGGAGGGGGCTCGAGCAGTACTTC. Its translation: CASSQDYGSGRGLEQYF.